Sequencing of this TCR beta chain was carried out in a study of technical replicates of blood from four donors. Profiling relied on immunoSEQ multiplex PCR, and the TCRdb table lists in-frame clones only, not all of them. The repertoire holds over 80,000 clones, around 96% seen once, with approximately 0.33% in the top ten. V was cut by 6 bases and J by 1 base, with 12 bases left in between. The CDR3 consists of 14 residues. Looked up from germline, CDR1 is SGHTA and CDR2 is FQGTGA. The chain employs TRBV7-3 and TRBJ1-1; a possible D gene is TRBD1 (6 bases). Sequencing used T cells isolated from PBMCs. This receptor was obtained from a human donor in good health. The CDR3 coding sequence is TGTGCCAGCAGTCCAGGGGCGGCGAACACTGAAGCTTTCTTT. Encoded protein: CASSPGAANTEAFF.